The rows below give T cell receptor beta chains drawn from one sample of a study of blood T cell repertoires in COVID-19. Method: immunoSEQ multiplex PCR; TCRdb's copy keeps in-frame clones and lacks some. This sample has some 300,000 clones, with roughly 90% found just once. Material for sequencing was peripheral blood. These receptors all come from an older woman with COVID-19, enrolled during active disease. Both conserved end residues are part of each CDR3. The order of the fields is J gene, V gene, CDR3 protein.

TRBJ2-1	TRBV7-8	CASSLSEYNEQFF
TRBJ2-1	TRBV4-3	CASAPGTSGGDFNEQFF
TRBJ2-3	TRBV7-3	CASSSYSGVGTDTQYF
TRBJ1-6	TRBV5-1	CASSFIDRANSPLHF
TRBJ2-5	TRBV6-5	CASSYSSTSEETQYF
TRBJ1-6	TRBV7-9	CASSSGNSPLHF
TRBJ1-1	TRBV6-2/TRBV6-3	CASSYLGTEAFF
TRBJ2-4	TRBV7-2	CASSSGRNIQYF
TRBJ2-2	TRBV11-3	CASSSRGGSNTGELFF
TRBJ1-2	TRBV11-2	CASSLAGDGYTF
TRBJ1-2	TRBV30	CAWSEQLYGYTF
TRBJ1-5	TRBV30	CAWNAGIGNQPQHF
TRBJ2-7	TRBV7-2	CASSLTGTVYEQYF
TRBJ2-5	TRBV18	CASSWTANQETQYF
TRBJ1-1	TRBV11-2	CASSARAGGTEAFF
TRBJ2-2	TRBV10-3	CAISERVGLAKGRTGELFF
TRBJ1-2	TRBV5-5	CASSLAPTGYGYTF
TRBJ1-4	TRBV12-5	CASREGVTTNEKLFF
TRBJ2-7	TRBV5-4	CASSLGGTASLGEQYF
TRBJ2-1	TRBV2	CASSDTLAENEQFF
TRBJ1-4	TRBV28	CASSKFRQPTNEKLFF
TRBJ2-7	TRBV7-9	CASSAIYFTGGREQYF
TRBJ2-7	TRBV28	CASSSTGGDEQYF
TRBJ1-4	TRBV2	CASNSQGSNEKLFF
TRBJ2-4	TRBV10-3	CAISGDTQGGVDKNIQYF
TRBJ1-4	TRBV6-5	CASSSDRVPGKLFF
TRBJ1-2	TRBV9	CASSLGDGYTF
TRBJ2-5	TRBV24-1	CATSGGGSIETQYF
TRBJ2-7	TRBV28	CASSHNRVEQYF
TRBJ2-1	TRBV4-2	CASSQERRGGQNEQFF
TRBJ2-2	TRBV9	CASSVDPVSGELFF
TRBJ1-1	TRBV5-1	CASSLGGLTTEAFF
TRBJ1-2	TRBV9	CASSPTGGSGYTF
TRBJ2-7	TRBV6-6	CASRDLRDRASEQYF
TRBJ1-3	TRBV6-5	CASRRTTGAGNTIYF
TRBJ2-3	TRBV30	CAYDPGLAGGITDTQYF
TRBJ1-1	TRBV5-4	CASMTLKTGNTEAFF
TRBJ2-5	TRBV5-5	CASSLGLQETQYF
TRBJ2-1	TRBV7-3	CASSRGGQGFHEQFF
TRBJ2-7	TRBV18	CASSPLGGYEQYF
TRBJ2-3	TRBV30	CAWRLAGGQYTQYF
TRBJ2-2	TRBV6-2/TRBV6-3	CASSPRGGSNTGELFF
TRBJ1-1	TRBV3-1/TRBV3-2	CASSPTGYEAFF
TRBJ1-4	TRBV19	CASSIQGLNEKLFF
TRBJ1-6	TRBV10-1	CASSPGTGMNSPLHF